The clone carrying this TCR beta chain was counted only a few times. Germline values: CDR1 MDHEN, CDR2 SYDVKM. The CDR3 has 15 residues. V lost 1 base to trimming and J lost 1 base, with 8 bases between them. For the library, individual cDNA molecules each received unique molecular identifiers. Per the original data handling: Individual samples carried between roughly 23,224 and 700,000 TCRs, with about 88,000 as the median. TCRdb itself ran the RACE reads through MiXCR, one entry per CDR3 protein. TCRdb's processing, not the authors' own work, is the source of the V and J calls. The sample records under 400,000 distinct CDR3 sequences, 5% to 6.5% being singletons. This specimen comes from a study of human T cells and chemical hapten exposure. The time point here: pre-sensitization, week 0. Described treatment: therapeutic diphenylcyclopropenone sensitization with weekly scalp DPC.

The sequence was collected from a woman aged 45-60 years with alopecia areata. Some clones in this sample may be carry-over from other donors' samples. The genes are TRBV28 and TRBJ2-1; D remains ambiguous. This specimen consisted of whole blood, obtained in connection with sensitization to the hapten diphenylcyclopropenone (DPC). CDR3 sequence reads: CASSLSVPSYNEQFF. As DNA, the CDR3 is TGTGCCAGCAGTTTATCTGTACCGTCCTACAATGAGCAGTTCTTC.